The subject of this entry is one TCR beta chain. What it binds is not known. TCRdb reprocessed the reads with MiXCR, giving one entry per CDR3 protein. The sample contains some 500,000 distinct CDR3 sequences, 33% of which appear only once. This entry belongs to a study of T cell repertoires in cytomegalovirus infection. Across the study: Matching HLA type and CMV infection were both indicated by public TCR beta signatures. Study results and limitations: Adding up the frequency of public TCR beta families identified people who carried CMV plus the relevant HLA. The ex vivo response showed dominance by HLA-C-restricted CMV-specific TCR beta clonotypes.

The junction had 3 bases not matched to a gene; V was cut back by 4 bases and J by 1 base. Germline V CDR1 and CDR2: MGHRA, YSYEKL. The CDR3 is 14 residues long. J is TRBJ1-2 and V is TRBV4-1; 7 bases are a match to TRBD1. The source material was cultured PBMCs, sampled from culture after CMV antigen stimulation. This sequence was found in a human donor in good health (CMV status not recorded). Some clones in this sample may be carry-over from other donors' samples. DNA of the CDR3: TGCGCCAGCAGCCGAACAGGGGTTAACTATGGCTACACCTTC. Translating it yields CASSRTGVNYGYTF.